The clone carrying this TCR beta chain was seen many times. Its antigen is as yet unknown. This entry belongs to a study of T cells after yellow fever vaccination. Across the study: SMART-Seq v4 Ultra Low Input handled preparation of low-cell-number fractions.

MiXCR was run by TCRdb on the 5' RACE reads, yielding one entry per CDR3 protein. Of approximately 240,000 distinct CDR3 sequences listed, roughly 3.7% are singletons. General observations from the study: Across the CD4 and CD8 compartments, a small share of clonotypes was present in both. Subsequent booster samples again held most clones from primary vaccination (96% CD4, 85% to 90% CD8).

Trimming cost V 0 bases and J 0 bases, with 5 bases left between them. In germline, CDR1 is LGHNA, CDR2 YNFKEQ. The CDR3 runs 14 residues. This TCR came from a man aged 18 to 30 who received the YFV17D yellow fever vaccine. This chain joins TRBV4-2 and TRBJ1-2; D gene uncertain. Sequenced here: PBMCs, sampled 15 days after the yellow fever booster vaccination. CDR3 in amino acids: CASSQELPNYGYTF. The CDR3 DNA follows: TGTGCCAGCAGCCAAGAGCTTCCTAACTATGGCTACACCTTC.